Below, 27 T cell receptor beta chains from the same sample are listed, as sequenced in a study of control samples from healthy donors and cancer patients (dated by TCRdb to the early 2020s). Library creation used the immunoSEQ multiplex PCR assay. Here the immuneACCESS table is served through TCRdb, limited to in-frame sequences with V and J called. Missing clones are a known gap in these copies; in checked studies unresolved V genes cover under half, and the rest lacks a known reason. In all, the sample holds about 120,000 clones, and over 75% of those were seen once. 1.1% of the sample lies in the top ten. Sequencing used PBMCs. These receptors all come from a woman aged 45-65 years with colorectal cancer.

This clone was counted a single time. The chain has TRBV28 and TRBJ1-1; D is undetermined. Trimming took 2 bases from V and 1 from J, leaving 8 bases between them. CDR1 is MDHEN, CDR2 SYDVKM, per germline. The CDR3 has 14 residues. CDR3 nucleotide sequence: TGTGCCAGCAGTTTACTTCGGCAGAACACTGAAGCTTTCTTT. Encoded protein: CASSLLRQNTEAFF.

This clone occurred a few times. J is TRBJ1-5 and V is TRBV7-6, with a possible D match to TRBD1 (5 bases). Trimming took 1 base from V and 9 from J, leaving 13 bases between them. The CDR3 is made up of 14 amino acids. Germline V gene sequence: CDR1 SGHVS, CDR2 FNYEAQ. The CDR3 protein is CASSLGDGAGPQHF. The CDR3 coding sequence is TGTGCCAGCAGCTTAGGGGACGGTGCAGGGCCCCAGCATTTT.

The chain joins TRBV3-1 (or the pseudogene TRBV3-2) to TRBJ2-5; 7 nucleotides align to TRBD1. This CDR3 has 18 residues. V lost 0 bases, J lost 2 bases, and 12 bases stayed unmatched. From germline, CDR1 is LGHDT and CDR2 YNNKEL (reference sequence). CDR3: CASSQDQFDRVGQETQYF. For the CDR3, the DNA is TGTGCCAGCAGCCAAGACCAATTCGACAGGGTGGGACAAGAGACCCAGTACTTC.

The rearrangement links TRBV7-6 to TRBJ2-1; unclear D gene. In germline, CDR1 is SGHVS, CDR2 FNYEAQ. The CDR3 is 16 residues long. With 5 bases removed from V and 0 bases from J, the gap between germline ends came to 14 bases. The CDR3 reads CASSAPLRSSYNEQFF. The CDR3 bases are TGTGCCAGCAGCGCCCCCTTAAGGAGCTCCTACAATGAGCAGTTCTTC.

The chain combines TRBV6-6 with TRBJ2-7; no reliable D call. The V and J ends lost 2 bases and 5 bases respectively, with 7 bases between them. Per the germline V gene, CDR1 is MNHNY and CDR2 is SVGAGI (reference sequence). CDR3 size: 12 residues. The CDR3 nucleotides are TGTGCCAGCAGTTACATGGGCGACGAGCAGTACTTC. It encodes CASSYMGDEQYF.

This clone has just a few counts. This chain connects TRBV6-5 to TRBJ2-7; D ambiguous. Per germline, CDR1 MNHEY and CDR2 SVGAGI. V lost 5 bases, J lost 7 bases, and 12 bases lay in between. The CDR3 contains 12 residues. In nucleotides, the CDR3 is TGTGCCAGCAGTCCGACACATAATGAGCAGTACTTC. Its translation: CASSPTHNEQYF.

The chain uses TRBV6-5 and TRBJ1-3, with D possibly matching TRBD1 (6 bases). The CDR3 consists of 14 residues. Germline V CDR1 and CDR2: MNHEY, SVGAGI. V shed 8 bases and J shed 0 bases, with 11 bases lying between them. CDR3 protein: CASYRRGSGNTIYF. The CDR3 nucleotides read TGTGCCAGCTATCGCAGGGGCTCTGGAAACACCATATATTTT.

The chain recombines TRBV30 with TRBJ2-2, with D possibly TRBD1 on 5 matching bases. The V end was cut by 2 bases, the J end by 1 base, with 8 bases between. CDR1 and CDR2 (germline): GTSNPN, SVGIG (reference sequence). CDR3 length equals 14 residues. The CDR3 DNA follows: TGTGCCTGGAGTCAGGGTCGGAACACCGGGGAGCTGTTTTTT. Encoded protein: CAWSQGRNTGELFF.

The chain has TRBV19 and TRBJ2-5, with 11 bases aligning to TRBD1. Looked up from germline, CDR1 is LNHDA and CDR2 is SQIVND (reference sequence). This CDR3 is 18 amino acids long. With 0 bases clipped from V and 4 bases from J, the junction kept 10 bases outside the gene matches. CDR3 coding DNA: TGTGCCAGTAGTATAGAGTACGGACAGGGGGCTTTTGGAGAGACCCAGTACTTC. It encodes CASSIEYGQGAFGETQYF. Filled out from reference TRBV19 and TRBJ2-5, the complete variable domain reads DGGITQSPKYLFRKEGQNVTLSCEQNLNHDAMYWYRQDPGQGLRLIYYSQIVNDFQKGDIAEGYSVSREKKESFPLTVTSAQKNPTAFYLCASSIEYGQGAFGETQYFGPGTRLLVL.

The chain employs TRBV6-5 and TRBJ1-2; 9 bases are a match to TRBD1. Germline-derived CDR1 and CDR2 are MNHEY and SVGAGI. The CDR3 is made up of 14 amino acids. Germline trimming cut 4 bases from V and 4 bases from J; bases unmatched to any gene: 4. The CDR3 loop is CASSSGTGFYGYTF. The CDR3 DNA is TGTGCCAGCAGTTCTGGGACAGGGTTCTATGGCTACACCTTC.

This clone was detected once. The DNA for the CDR3 is TGTGCCAGCAGCCATTTCGGCGGGGGAGGAAGGAACACTGAAGCTTTCTTT. Its translation is CASSHFGGGGRNTEAFF. J is TRBJ1-1 and V is TRBV3-1 (or the pseudogene TRBV3-2); D possibly corresponds to TRBD1 (5 bases). This CDR3 region has 17 residues. V lost 3 bases to trimming and J lost 1 base, with 18 bases between them. Germline lookup yields CDR1 LGHDT and CDR2 YNNKEL (reference sequence).

The chain joins TRBV7-9 to TRBJ2-1; D is perhaps TRBD1 or TRBD2 (5 bases each). Germline V lookup: CDR1 SEHNR, CDR2 FQNEAQ (reference sequence). The CDR3 loop spans 16 amino acids. V was cut by 5 bases and J by 7 bases, with 21 bases left in between. The chain's CDR3 is CASSPLGVEEVNEQFF. The CDR3 bases are TGTGCCAGCAGCCCCCTGGGGGTAGAGGAGGTAAATGAGCAGTTCTTC.

This chain joins TRBV27 and TRBJ1-1, with 9 bases lining up with TRBD1. Germline trimming cut 6 bases from V and 4 bases from J; bases unmatched to any gene: 3. CDR1 is MNHEY, CDR2 SMNVEV, per germline (reference sequence). This CDR3 spans 13 amino acids. This CDR3 is CASRQQGATEAFF. In DNA, the CDR3 is TGTGCCAGCAGACAACAGGGGGCCACTGAAGCTTTCTTT.

CDR3 DNA sequence: TGTGCCAGCAGTTTCTTGCGGAGCTCCTACGAGCAGTACTTC. Translation: CASSFLRSSYEQYF. The chain employs TRBV27 and TRBJ2-7; D gene ambiguous. Trimming took 3 bases from V and 0 from J, leaving 9 bases between them. Germline CDR1 is MNHEY and CDR2 is SMNVEV (reference sequence). The CDR3 has 14 amino acids.

V is TRBV7-9 and J is TRBJ2-5; the D is unclear. Deletions cut 5 bases from V and 5 bases from J, with 9 bases between. The CDR3 extends over 12 amino acids. Germline V gene sequence: CDR1 SEHNR, CDR2 FQNEAQ (reference sequence). The CDR3 here is CASSQSRETQYF. CDR3 in DNA: TGTGCCAGCAGCCAAAGTAGGGAGACCCAGTACTTC.

The chain links TRBV5-6 to TRBJ2-1; a weak D match, TRBD2 (5 bases). The CDR3 spans 15 residues. The V and J ends lost 7 bases and 1 base respectively, with 15 bases between them. In germline, CDR1 is SGHDT, CDR2 YYEEEE. CDR3 loop: CASASVRESYNEQFF. CDR3 DNA sequence: TGTGCCAGCGCCTCCGTGAGGGAATCCTACAATGAGCAGTTCTTC.

J is TRBJ2-7 and V is TRBV4-1, with 8 bases that match TRBD2. The CDR3 loop spans 15 amino acids. With 1 base clipped from V and 3 bases from J, the junction kept 5 bases outside the gene matches. CDR1 MGHRA and CDR2 YSYEKL come from the germline V gene. The CDR3 loop is CASSQAPAGVYEQYF. The CDR3 DNA follows: TGCGCCAGCAGCCAAGCCCCAGCGGGAGTCTACGAGCAGTACTTC.

Relative to its sample, this clone is medium-sized. V and J are TRBV19 and TRBJ1-1; 9 positions agree with TRBD1. The CDR3 has 14 residues. The germline CDR1 and CDR2 sequences are LNHDA and SQIVND (reference sequence). With 3 bases clipped from V and 4 bases from J, the junction kept 3 bases outside the gene matches. Here the CDR3 DNA reads TGTGCCAGTAGTATCGCGACAGGGGGCACTGAAGCTTTCTTT. Protein sequence: CASSIATGGTEAFF.

The gene calls are TRBV2 and TRBJ1-2; possibly TRBD1 for D (5 bases). The length of the CDR3 is 14 residues. The germline gives CDR1 SNHLY, CDR2 FYNNEI. The germline V and J ends were trimmed by 2 bases and 8 bases, with 15 bases remaining between them. The CDR3 region has the DNA TGTGCCAGCAGTGAACAGGGTGCGATGGGAGGCTACACCTTC. This translates into CASSEQGAMGGYTF.

This clone appeared once. The V call is TRBV7-9, the J call TRBJ1-2; 9 bases align to TRBD1. The CDR3 consists of 15 residues. Germline V gives CDR1 SEHNR, CDR2 FQNEAQ (reference sequence). With 5 bases clipped from V and 0 bases from J, the junction kept 4 bases outside the gene matches. For the CDR3, the DNA is TGTGCCAGCAGCCGGACAGGGGCGGCTAACTATGGCTACACCTTC. Its translation: CASSRTGAANYGYTF.

The chain employs TRBV13 and TRBJ1-6; unclear D gene. The CDR3 length is 15 residues. V shed 1 base and J shed 8 bases, with 12 bases lying between them. CDR1 is PRHDT and CDR2 is FYEKMQ in the germline V gene (reference sequence). The CDR3 bases are TGTGCCAGCAGCTTAGCCTTGGCGCCCTATTCACCCCTCCACTTT. This sequence encodes CASSLALAPYSPLHF.

This rearrangement joins TRBV19 to TRBJ2-5; 8 bases align to TRBD1. CDR3 length: 15 residues. After removal of 2 bases from V and 10 bases from J, the junction contained 12 bases not matched to a gene. Germline CDR1 reads LNHDA; CDR2 reads SQIVND (reference sequence). The CDR3 DNA reads TGTGCCAGTAGTATAACAGGGGGTCCCAATCTGGGCCAGTACTTC. Its protein is CASSITGGPNLGQYF.

V gene TRBV11-1 combines with J gene TRBJ2-3; weak D call: TRBD2 (6 bases). Between the trimmed V and J ends, which lost 0 bases and 1 base, there was a span of 11 bases. The germline V gene encodes CDR1 SGHAT and CDR2 FQDESV (reference sequence). The CDR3 is 16 amino acids. CDR3 sequence (DNA): TGTGCCAGCAGCTTAGCTCGGGGGACTGGCACAGATACGCAGTATTTT. Translating gives CASSLARGTGTDTQYF.

The chain recombines TRBV7-8 with TRBJ2-5, with D hard to call. The CDR3 loop spans 11 amino acids. Germline values: CDR1 SGHVS, CDR2 FQNEAQ. V was clipped by 4 bases and J by 2 bases, with 2 bases between them. The CDR3 region is CASSSQETQYF. CDR3 DNA sequence: TGTGCCAGCAGCTCTCAAGAGACCCAGTACTTC.

The chain carries TRBV19 and TRBJ1-4, with 7 bases identical to TRBD1. The germline V gene has CDR1 LNHDA and CDR2 SQIVND (reference sequence). This CDR3 has 15 amino acids. The ends lost 4 bases at V and 8 bases at J; junction bases unmatched: 10. For the CDR3, the DNA is TGTGCCAGTAGTAGGACCGGGACAGTACCCGAAAAACTGTTTTTT. It specifies CASSRTGTVPEKLFF. Filled out from reference TRBV19 and TRBJ1-4, the complete variable domain reads DGGITQSPKYLFRKEGQNVTLSCEQNLNHDAMYWYRQDPGQGLRLIYYSQIVNDFQKGDIAEGYSVSREKKESFPLTVTSAQKNPTAFYLCASSRTGTVPEKLFFGSGTQLSVL.

This clone came up once. The chain links TRBV6-5 to TRBJ2-5; D perhaps matches TRBD2 (7 bases). The CDR3 has 15 amino acids. Between the trimmed V and J ends, which lost 6 bases and 1 base, there was a span of 15 bases. Per the germline V gene, CDR1 is MNHEY and CDR2 is SVGAGI. CDR3 region: CASSLGGAAQETQYF. The DNA for the CDR3 is TGTGCCAGCAGCCTGGGGGGGGCAGCCCAAGAGACCCAGTACTTC.

The rearrangement uses TRBV10-3 and TRBJ2-3; maybe TRBD1 (5 bases). The V and J ends lost 2 bases and 1 base respectively, with 7 bases between them. Per the germline V gene, CDR1 is ENHRY and CDR2 is SYGVKD. The CDR3 is 14 residues long. The CDR3 here is CAISEKGGTDTQYF. The CDR3 DNA follows: TGTGCCATCAGTGAGAAAGGGGGCACAGATACGCAGTATTTT.